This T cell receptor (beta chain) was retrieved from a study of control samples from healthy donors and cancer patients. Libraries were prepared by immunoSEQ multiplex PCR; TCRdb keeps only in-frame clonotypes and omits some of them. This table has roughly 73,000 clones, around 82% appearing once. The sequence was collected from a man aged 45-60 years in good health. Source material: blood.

Here the CDR3 DNA reads TGTGCCAGTAGTCACCCCTCCGGGGGGACCCAGTACTTC. It is translated as CASSHPSGGTQYF. The rearrangement links TRBV19 to TRBJ2-5, with D possibly being TRBD2 (6 bases). Trimming removed 5 bases from V and 7 bases from J, with 14 bases in between. The CDR3 covers 13 residues. The germline gives CDR1 LNHDA, CDR2 SQIVND (reference sequence).